This T cell receptor (beta chain) emerged from a study of CD8 T cells in Susac syndrome (dated by TCRdb to between 2018 and 2021). Broadly, across the study: The study used repertoire sequencing to test whether antigen drove CD8+ T cell activation and differentiation in Susac syndrome. The clonality of the CD8+ T cell repertoire was compared across approximately 11 healthy donors, roughly 14 Susac syndrome patients and under 19 multiple sclerosis patients.

Beyond this particular receptor, the publication reports: The study acknowledged that relatively few individuals were included in the TCR sequencing and HLA analysis.

RNA was extracted with the RNeasy kit and about 0.45 to 1 ug was reverse transcribed using random hexamers. The immunoSEQ multiplex PCR assay, which covers 54 Vbeta and 13 Jbeta segments, was used to amplify TCR beta CDR3 regions. PCR amplification bias was corrected using a synthetic template baseline for primer optimization and computational correction. On the authors' methods: Reads were annotated to V, D and J genes per IMGT and analyzed with immunoSEQ Analyzer, keeping only productive sequences. To calculate clonality, Shannon entropy was normalized by log2 of the number of productive unique sequences and then subtracted from one. For each patient and control, public and private clones were evaluated among the 100 most prevalent clones. A clone was defined as Susac-specific if it was absent from the healthy and MS cohorts, from 950 to 1,300 published viral clones and from other ImmuneACCESS disease sequences. TCRdb cleaned the public reads at Q25 with fastp, built clones with MiXCR and kept in-frame beta chains. Rows with a matching CDR3 protein are joined into one entry that keeps the most common DNA and genes. TCRdb, not the authors, supplied the V and J calls. The table for this sample lists around 170,000 distinct CDR3 sequences; 85% to 95% of them were counted only once. The ten largest clones capture 0.15% to 0.2% of the sample.

Measured from the cysteine to the phenylalanine, the CDR3 is 11 residues long. The only DNA kept is the CDR3, 33 bases in frame from the first base. V drops 6 bases and J drops 4 bases, leaving 9 bases in between. From the germline V gene (reference sequence), CDR1 is DFQATT and CDR2 is SNEGSKA. Note on this clonotype: The target of this receptor is not known. No base quality values were provided; no much bigger clone lies one nucleotide off.

High-throughput TCR beta sequencing profiled peripheral blood CD8+ and CD4+ T cells from healthy donors, Susac syndrome patients and multiple sclerosis patients. The multiple sclerosis controls were treatment-naive patients whose relapsing-remitting disease, either stable or active, fulfilled the revised McDonald criteria. Bulk CD8+ and CD4+ T cells were purified by magnetic negative isolation, while CD8+ TEMRA cells were enriched using FACS. Blood was collected in EDTA tubes and processed within 24 hours, with PBMCs isolated through density gradient centrifugation. PBMCs destined for TCR sequencing were cryopreserved in liquid nitrogen and later thawed in a 37 °C water bath. The sorted or isolated CD4+, CD8+ and CD8+ TEMRA cells had a purity of 90% or higher.

The source material was CD8+ T cells from PBMCs. This chain joins TRBV20-1 to TRBJ1-2, and perhaps TRBD1 as D gene, on 5 matching bases. The clonotype was recovered from a human donor with multiple sclerosis. The base sequence is TGCAGTGCCCAGGGCGGCTATGGCTACACCTTC. This codes for CSAQGGYGYTF.